Listed here are 20 T cell receptor beta chains from one sample, sequenced in a study of shared clonotypes between healthy human individuals. Data came from immunoSEQ multiplex PCR; TCRdb stores just in-frame clones and leaves some out. The data contain 2 million to 2.5 million clones, approximately 94% of them seen just once; the ten biggest clones take up 0.13%. Input material: naive CD4+ T cells sorted from blood. The subset here: CD45RA+ positively selected. Source of these receptors: a man between 18 and 29 years old in good health.

Comments on this clone: Different DNA sequences within this sample yield the same CDR3. This rearrangement joins TRBV19 to TRBJ1-4; tentatively, D is TRBD1 (6 bases). The V gene lost 3 bases and the J gene lost 5 bases, with 13 bases spanning the gap. Per the germline V gene, CDR1 is LNHDA and CDR2 is SQIVND (reference sequence). The CDR3 contains 15 residues. The CDR3 sequence: CASSMGQGINEKLFF. In DNA form, the CDR3 reads TGTGCCAGTAGTATGGGGCAGGGGATCAATGAAAAACTGTTTTTT.

This sequence joins TRBV7-9 and TRBJ2-7, with 8 bases aligning to TRBD1. This CDR3 has 16 amino acids. Germline V CDR1 and CDR2: SEHNR, FQNEAQ (reference sequence). V dropped 5 bases and J dropped 2; count of bases not matched to a gene: 11. Written as DNA, the CDR3 is TGTGCCAGCAGCGGAGACCCAGGGACAGGTACCTACGAGCAGTACTTC. Translation gives CASSGDPGTGTYEQYF.

About this clone: This specimen includes other DNA sequences encoding the same CDR3. The chain recombines TRBV9 with TRBJ2-3, with D perhaps TRBD1 or TRBD2 (5 bases each). The CDR3 runs to 13 residues. Trimming stripped 2 bases from V and 1 base from J, with 5 bases between. CDR1 is SGDLS, CDR2 YYNGEE, per germline. This CDR3 reads CASSVGGTDTQYF. In DNA, the CDR3 is TGTGCCAGCAGCGTGGGGGGCACAGATACGCAGTATTTT.

The J gene is TRBJ1-1, the V gene TRBV7-9; D unclear. The CDR3 contains 17 residues. Per the germline V gene, CDR1 is SEHNR and CDR2 is FQNEAQ (reference sequence). The CDR3 sequence: CAYAAHYPWGSGTEAFF. CDR3 sequence (DNA): TGTGCGTACGCCGCCCACTACCCATGGGGATCGGGCACTGAAGCTTTCTTT.

This clone showed up just a few times. CDR3 in amino acids: CASNPGPRAPEPQHF. Written as DNA, the CDR3 is TGTGCCAGCAACCCCGGGCCAAGGGCCCCTGAGCCCCAGCATTTT. V and J are TRBV6-6 and TRBJ1-5; D unresolved. Germline-derived CDR1 and CDR2 are MNHNY and SVGAGI (reference sequence). Trimming left V 7 bases short and J 8 bases short, with 21 bases between. The CDR3 has 15 residues.

This chain connects TRBV28 to TRBJ2-5, with D perhaps matching TRBD1 or TRBD2 (8 bases each). The V gene's germline CDR1 is MDHEN and CDR2 SYDVKM. Trimming pared 7 bases from V and 2 bases from J, leaving 23 bases between. The CDR3 runs 17 residues. The CDR3 loop reads CASNSGGLAGDQETQYF. The DNA of the CDR3 is TGTGCCAGCAACTCAGGGGGCCTAGCGGGTGATCAAGAGACCCAGTACTTC.

This clone occurred once. The chain carries TRBV19 and TRBJ1-1; tentative D call: TRBD1 (5 bases). Germline V gives CDR1 LNHDA, CDR2 SQIVND (reference sequence). Trimming cost V 1 base and J 4 bases, with 19 bases left between them. CDR3 length: 17 amino acids. The CDR3 DNA sequence: TGTGCCAGTAGTATAGTCCCGGGACGGTGGAGGGGCACTGAAGCTTTCTTT. This gives the protein CASSIVPGRWRGTEAFF.

The chain recombines TRBV6-6 with TRBJ2-1; 9 nucleotides line up with TRBD2. The CDR3 is 15 amino acids. Germline CDR1 is MNHNY and CDR2 is SVGAGI (reference sequence). Trimming removed 4 bases from V and 3 bases from J; junction bases left unmatched: 4. This chain's CDR3 is CASSSSTSGYNEQFF. CDR3 bases: TGTGCCAGCAGTTCCTCGACTAGCGGCTACAATGAGCAGTTCTTC.

The chain carries TRBV19 and TRBJ1-6; no reliable D call. Trimming cost V 11 bases and J 6 bases, with 20 bases left between them. The CDR3 runs to 15 residues. Germline CDR1 reads LNHDA; CDR2 reads SQIVND (reference sequence). DNA of the CDR3: TGTGCCTCGACGTCCGAGGACGGTTTTAATTCACCCCTCCACTTT. Encoded protein: CASTSEDGFNSPLHF. The full variable domain, rest sourced from reference TRBV19 and TRBJ1-6, is DGGITQSPKYLFRKEGQNVTLSCEQNLNHDAMYWYRQDPGQGLRLIYYSQIVNDFQKGDIAEGYSVSREKKESFPLTVTSAQKNPTAFYLCASTSEDGFNSPLHFGNGTRLTVT.

J is TRBJ2-5 and V is TRBV27; 8 bases are shared with TRBD1. Trimming removed 6 bases from V and 5 bases from J; junction bases left unmatched: 17. This CDR3 contains 17 residues. Germline V gene data show CDR1 as MNHEY and CDR2 as SMNVEV (reference sequence). Here the CDR3 DNA reads TGTGCCAGCAGCCTTCGAAGGCAGGGGGCCACTGTGGAGACCCAGTACTTC. Its translation is CASSLRRQGATVETQYF.

Notes on this clone: The same CDR3 also results from other DNA sequences found in this sample. The chain uses TRBV5-1 and TRBJ1-5; D call uncertain. The CDR3 extends over 13 amino acids. Trimming left V 4 bases short and J 1 base short, with 6 bases between. Germline V gene data show CDR1 as SGHRS and CDR2 as YFSETQ. The CDR3 reads CASSPDSNQPQHF. The DNA of the CDR3 is TGCGCCAGCAGCCCCGACAGCAATCAGCCCCAGCATTTT.

The rearrangement uses TRBV29-1 and TRBJ1-2; no firm D call. This CDR3 comprises 11 residues. Germline V gives CDR1 SQVTM, CDR2 ANQGSEA. The CDR3 here is CSLGGDYGYTF. Written as DNA, the CDR3 is TGCAGTTTGGGAGGTGACTATGGCTACACCTTC.

This chain connects TRBV18 to TRBJ1-4; D call uncertain. Looked up from germline, CDR1 is KGHSH and CDR2 is LQKENI. Trimming left V 0 bases short and J 8 bases short, with 10 bases between. The CDR3 extends over 14 amino acids. CDR3 nucleotides: TGTGCCAGCTCACCACCCCAAGAACGGGAAAAACTGTTTTTT. This translates into CASSPPQEREKLFF. Drawing the rest from reference TRBV18 and TRBJ1-4, the complete variable domain is NAGVMQNPRHLVRRRGQEARLRCSPMKGHSHVYWYRQLPEEGLKFMVYLQKENIIDESGMPKERFSAEFPKEGPSILRIQQVVRGDSAAYFCASSPPQEREKLFFGSGTQLSVL.

V usage is TRBV6-1 and J usage is TRBJ1-1; D call uncertain. Trimming took 6 bases from V and 0 from J, leaving 11 bases between them. CDR1 MNHNS and CDR2 SASEGT come from the germline V gene. This CDR3 spans 14 amino acids. The chain's CDR3 is CASSRVPMNTEAFF. The CDR3 DNA reads as TGTGCCAGCAGCCGAGTACCCATGAACACTGAAGCTTTCTTT.

The rearrangement links TRBV19 to TRBJ1-1; TRBD1 matches 8 bases. Germline V CDR1 and CDR2: LNHDA, SQIVND (reference sequence). The trim removed 7 bases at V and 6 bases at J, leaving 10 bases unmatched. CDR3 length: 14 amino acids. The CDR3: CASIQSGQGPEAFF. The CDR3 nucleotides are TGTGCCAGTATCCAATCTGGACAGGGCCCTGAAGCTTTCTTT.

This chain joins TRBV9 and TRBJ2-3; 10 positions match TRBD1. The CDR3 has 15 residues. Losses at the gene ends were 3 bases for V and 4 bases for J; bases not matched to a gene: 5. In germline, CDR1 is SGDLS, CDR2 YYNGEE. The CDR3 here is CASSATTGGADTQYF. The CDR3 nucleotides are TGTGCCAGCAGCGCGACGACAGGGGGCGCAGATACGCAGTATTTT.

Regarding this clone: This same CDR3 is encoded by further DNA sequences in the sample. The V and J genes are TRBV5-1 and TRBJ2-5, with 10 bases fitting TRBD1. CDR1 is SGHRS and CDR2 is YFSETQ in the germline V gene. V lost 0 bases and J lost 5; bases outside the gene matches: 1. The CDR3 loop spans 14 amino acids. For the CDR3, the DNA is TGCGCCAGCAGCTTGGAGGGACAGGGGGAGACCCAGTACTTC. It yields the protein CASSLEGQGETQYF.

The rearrangement joins TRBV2 to TRBJ1-6, with 8 bases matching TRBD1. The CDR3 totals 13 residues. Germline CDR1 and CDR2: SNHLY and FYNNEI. J was trimmed by 10 bases and V by 4 bases; bases with no gene match: 3. For the CDR3, the DNA is TGTGCCAGCAGTGGACAGGGGAAGTCACCCCTCCACTTT. Protein: CASSGQGKSPLHF.

The chain combines TRBV10-3 with TRBJ1-1; D not certain. The CDR3 runs 15 residues. Trimming stripped 2 bases from V and 0 bases from J, with 10 bases between. Germline CDR1 reads ENHRY; CDR2 reads SYGVKD. The CDR3 sequence is CAISEEGVMNTEAFF. The CDR3 DNA is TGTGCCATCAGTGAGGAAGGAGTGATGAACACTGAAGCTTTCTTT.

This clone came up once. This chain connects TRBV19 to TRBJ1-5, with D maybe TRBD1 (5 bases). Germline-derived CDR1 and CDR2 are LNHDA and SQIVND (reference sequence). Trimming took off 5 bases at V and 1 base at J, with 15 bases between the two ends. CDR3 length: 16 residues. In nucleotides, the CDR3 is TGTGCCAGTAGTCCTCCGGGACCAGGGAGCAATCAGCCCCAGCATTTT. This sequence encodes CASSPPGPGSNQPQHF. The whole variable domain, filled in from reference TRBV19 and TRBJ1-5, reads DGGITQSPKYLFRKEGQNVTLSCEQNLNHDAMYWYRQDPGQGLRLIYYSQIVNDFQKGDIAEGYSVSREKKESFPLTVTSAQKNPTAFYLCASSPPGPGSNQPQHFGDGTRLSIL.